This TCR beta chain is from a study of T-cell reconstitution after alpha-beta-depleted transplantation in children (dated by TCRdb to the mid-2010s). About the study as a whole: The study quantitatively tracked T-cell immune reconstitution after TCRalphabeta/CD19-depleted allogeneic hematopoietic cell transplantation in children using TCR repertoire profiling.

The library was made by PCR. Sequencing instrument: Illumina HiSeq 2500. TCR libraries were prepared with molecular barcoding, using unique molecular identifiers to normalize TCRbeta repertoire quantification. TCRdb handled the public reads itself, with Q25 trimming in fastp and clone calling in MiXCR, and kept productive beta chains. When rows share a CDR3 protein, they turn into one entry using the most common DNA and genes. In this sample the table shows about 400,000 distinct CDR3 sequences, around 20% of which occur a single time. The ten largest clones capture 3.8% of the sample. This clonotype appeared a few times. The target of this receptor is not known. Base qualities are not at hand, and no much larger clone is one base apart. The germline V gene (reference sequence) specifies DFQATT as CDR1 and SNEGSKA as CDR2. The CDR3 starts with the cysteine, ends with the phenylalanine, and has 15 residues. CDR3 DNA is the only sequence kept; it has 45 bases, read in frame from the first base. The junction shows trimming of 5 bases on V and 6 bases on J, plus 21 bases between the germline ends.

The source is a human donor who donated a stem cell graft to a child with acute myeloid leukemia. The chain uses TRBV20-1 and TRBJ2-3, with the D gene tentatively TRBD1 or TRBD2, based on 6 matching bases in each. The source material was PBMCs from the stem cell graft donor, sampled from the stem cell graft. In nucleotides, the sequence is TGCAGTGCTGGACCTCGGAGGGGGGCGGACGATACGCAGTATTTT. This is translated as CSAGPRRGADDTQYF.